Listed below are T cell receptor beta chains from one sample, sequenced in a study of T cell responses to AZD1222 COVID-19 vaccine. Profiling relied on immunoSEQ multiplex PCR, and the TCRdb table lists in-frame clones only, not all of them. This sample carries tens of thousands of clones, less than 90% of them seen once, and the ten largest clones take 7%. Sample: peripheral blood, taken on day 0 of AZD1222 vaccination. All receptors come from an adult in good health. The CDR3 runs from the conserved cysteine through the conserved F or W. The size of a clone is reported for some rows only, either as once, few or many, or as a class for expanded clones.

13	.	TRBV7-9	CASRQGNNEKLFF
14	.	TRBV19	CASSVTGTGNEQYF
13	once	TRBV29-1	CSVPTQGTDTQYF
13	.	TRBV6-6	CASSLIEFYGYTF
14	.	TRBV5-5	CASSLEGMRETQYF
13	.	TRBV30	CAWSVAGDYGYTF
15	.	TRBV2	CASSEGRLGNQPQHF
13	.	TRBV29-1	CSVGGGPNTEAFF
15	.	TRBV19	CASSIGPSDSYEQYF
14	few	TRBV5-1	CASSYFRGTGELFF
16	.	TRBV19	CASSLTGGASSYGYTF
14	.	TRBV19	CASSGYQGQETQYF
12	.	TRBV7-9	CASSLVSYEQYF
14	.	TRBV28	CATLQGQLNSPLHF
14	.	TRBV19	CASTVRQGSDTQYF
16	once	TRBV6-6	CASSYMGVAATGELFF
15	.	TRBV7-2	CASSLDRVGNQPQHF
14	.	TRBV6-6	CASSYSRLTGELFF
14	.	TRBV5-4	CASSRDRADYGYTF
14	.	TRBV11-2	CASSLADGGQPQHF
14	.	TRBV5-5	CASSFLTSAYEQYF
15	.	TRBV7-2	CASSLADDFNQPQHF
12	.	TRBV27	CASSPGAGGYTF
16	.	TRBV2	CASVRTSGRSYNEQFF
13	.	TRBV13	CASSLGTGNGYTF
13	.	TRBV7-9	CASSPYPGNIQYF
14	.	TRBV5-1	CASSVGQVRHEQYF
14	.	TRBV27	CASTPRDRVHEQYF
16	.	TRBV19	CASSLILGQGHQPQHF
18	.	TRBV6-2/TRBV6-3	CASSYSMGTSGGYNEQFF
11	few	TRBV19	CASSMTGELFF
16	once	TRBV10-3	CAISESSSISNQPQHF
14	.	TRBV28	CASSLGTVLRPQHF
14	.	TRBV4-3	CASSPSDVNTEAFF
15	.	TRBV19	CASSDRTAYTDTQYF
15	.	TRBV6-5	CASSYEGSVSYEQYF
14	.	TRBV5-1	CASSLEFGYNEQFF
12	.	TRBV19	CATTGTPYGYTF
16	.	TRBV5-4	CASSTGTDRGTYGYTF
16	.	TRBV28	CASSYPPGQGIDGYTF
17	.	TRBV14	CASSQATSVRSTDTQYF
14	.	TRBV4-1	CASSQDEGWDEQFF
16	.	TRBV7-6	CASSLDAGRGTGELFF
16	.	TRBV7-9	CASSLGAGGWTDTQYF
15	.	TRBV4-2	CASSQGWRSSYEQYF
16	.	TRBV19	CASSIPRGASNQPQHF
15	once	TRBV7-2	CASSVAAMNTGELFF
16	.	TRBV7-2	CASSPRTGTLGNTIYF
15	.	TRBV19	CASSSRQNFNEKLFF
18	.	TRBV30	CAWRERYFGGGGNTEAFF
16	.	TRBV27	CASSLSQGPMNTEAFF
13	.	TRBV7-8	CASSLGVGETQYF
15	.	TRBV3-1/TRBV3-2	CASSPGVGGRETQYF
15	.	TRBV19	CASSIRQGVTDTQYF
13	.	TRBV12-5	CASGLRRAYEQYF
14	.	TRBV6-2/TRBV6-3	CASSYSGQGGEQYF
15	.	TRBV5-8	CASSLDAVRTYGYTF